Listed below are T cell receptor beta chains from one sample, sequenced in a study of T cells in Graves' hyperthyroidism and ophthalmopathy. TCRdb called the multiplex PCR reads again in MiXCR, with one record for every CDR3 protein. Of about 350,000 distinct CDR3 sequences in the sample, about 15% were seen once. Sequenced sample: blood. These TCRs come from a woman in her twenties or thirties with Graves' hyperthyroidism. Each CDR3 is given with its conserved first and last residue. Each record gives: V gene, J gene, clone size, CDR3 protein. Clone size is given for some rows only: seen once, a few or many times, or a class if the clone is expanded.

v_call: TRBV12-3/TRBV12-4; j_call: TRBJ2-3; clone_size: many; cdr3_aa: CASSRDSSSDTQYF
v_call: TRBV11-2; j_call: TRBJ2-7; clone_size: many; cdr3_aa: CASSLSSVNEQYF
v_call: TRBV28; j_call: TRBJ1-1; clone_size: many; cdr3_aa: CASSLSQGGSTEAFF
v_call: TRBV20-1; j_call: TRBJ2-1; clone_size: -; cdr3_aa: CSATLFIAGGENEQFF
v_call: TRBV7-3; j_call: TRBJ2-2; clone_size: -; cdr3_aa: CATKAGKHRGAVF
v_call: TRBV5-5; j_call: TRBJ1-1; clone_size: few; cdr3_aa: CASSSLPGLTNTEAFF
v_call: TRBV20-1; j_call: TRBJ2-1; clone_size: many; cdr3_aa: CSAPSGRNYNEQFF
v_call: TRBV7-8; j_call: TRBJ1-5; clone_size: few; cdr3_aa: CASSSEHQGNQPQHF
v_call: TRBV25-1; j_call: TRBJ1-6; clone_size: -; cdr3_aa: CASSRGQSSYNSPLHF
v_call: TRBV28; j_call: TRBJ1-2; clone_size: many; cdr3_aa: CASSFVGSVGYTF
v_call: TRBV6-1; j_call: TRBJ2-5; clone_size: many; cdr3_aa: CASSPAPGARGETQYF
v_call: TRBV5-1; j_call: TRBJ1-5; clone_size: -; cdr3_aa: CASSPGTGKHQPQHF
v_call: TRBV18; j_call: TRBJ1-1; clone_size: -; cdr3_aa: CASSGLLHTEAFF
v_call: TRBV2; j_call: TRBJ2-5; clone_size: many; cdr3_aa: CAVGNLSETQYF
v_call: TRBV29-1; j_call: TRBJ2-2; clone_size: -; cdr3_aa: CSVEDLAAGELFF
v_call: TRBV20-1; j_call: TRBJ2-3; clone_size: few; cdr3_aa: CSASWADQTDTQYF
v_call: TRBV6-1; j_call: TRBJ2-5; clone_size: many; cdr3_aa: CASSPGGLAGQETQYF
v_call: TRBV12-3/TRBV12-4; j_call: TRBJ1-1; clone_size: few; cdr3_aa: CASSSYGDEAFF
v_call: TRBV29-1; j_call: TRBJ2-3; clone_size: few; cdr3_aa: CSVRPSSSTDTQYF
v_call: TRBV15; j_call: TRBJ2-5; clone_size: -; cdr3_aa: CATSRDHNRDGYQETQYF
v_call: TRBV12-3/TRBV12-4; j_call: TRBJ2-1; clone_size: many; cdr3_aa: CASSVTSGSIYEQFF
v_call: TRBV4-1; j_call: TRBJ1-2; clone_size: -; cdr3_aa: CASSHPARGYGYTF
v_call: TRBV20-1; j_call: TRBJ1-4; clone_size: -; cdr3_aa: CSARDPVTWEKLFF
v_call: TRBV20-1; j_call: TRBJ2-2; clone_size: -; cdr3_aa: CSARVGPLTNTGELFF